This T cell receptor beta chain appears in the sequencing data of a study of T-cell memory formation after mild COVID-19. Study in general: Across donors, TCR clusters were largely donor specific.

Trimming took off 3 bases at V and 2 bases at J, with 15 bases between the two ends. The CDR3 spans 16 residues. Germline V gene sequence: CDR1 SGHRS, CDR2 YFSETQ. This clonotype was seen only a few times. TCRdb passed the 5' RACE reads through MiXCR, listing each CDR3 protein once. The sample holds some 120,000 distinct CDR3 sequences, approximately 5.9% seen once. This rearrangement joins TRBV5-1 to TRBJ2-1, with D unresolved. The source material was PBMCs or a T cell subset sorted from them (not recorded which). This receptor was identified in an adult woman who had mild COVID-19 (a few samples of this study predate the infection). Cell type and time point are not known. DNA for the CDR3: TGCGCCAGCAGCTGGGGTTGGGCCAACACCTACAATGAGCAGTTCTTC. Its translation is CASSWGWANTYNEQFF.